This TCR beta chain is drawn from a study of cytomegalovirus exposure and HLA in healthy donors. Regarding the study as a whole: Analyses of presence and absence presupposed an approximately uniform sequencing depth across donors. Most TCR sequences were rare, but some public TCRs occurred in many donors.

This CDR3 is 16 amino acids long. Germline V gene lookup returns CDR1 SNHLY and CDR2 FYNNEI. Trimming cost V 2 bases and J 5 bases, with 18 bases left between them. On this clone itself: What it recognizes is unknown.

PCR employed 60 Vbeta and 13 Jbeta primers. Sequenced by immunoSEQ multiplex PCR; TCRdb stores in-frame clones only, minus some. The data hold 150,000 or so clones, with 80% to 90% observed a single time. Sequencing used PBMCs. The chain links TRBV2 to TRBJ1-1, with TRBD1 as a possible D gene (6 bases). The TCR comes from a man in his forties or fifties in good health and CMV-seropositive. The CDR3: CASSENRDTIETEAFF. CDR3 sequence (DNA): TGTGCCAGCAGTGAAAACCGGGACACAATAGAGACTGAAGCTTTCTTT.